Listed here is a single T cell receptor (beta chain). Its antigen is still unknown. Clones were read by immunoSEQ multiplex PCR, and TCRdb kept only the in-frame ones, dropping some. The profile shows around 45,000 clones, around 81% of them singletons. This entry is derived from a study of vaccination effects on CD4 cells after COVID-19. Peptide-pool stimulation followed by sequencing identified expanded antigen-specific CD4+ clonotypes in the ViraFEST assay. Isolating CD4+ T cells followed ten to eleven days of culture. Absence of prior SARS-CoV-2 infection characterized the vaccine recipients, who showed negative nucleocapsid antibodies. Every well got some 1.8 million PBMC, which were grown with about 10 IU/ml IL-2 and about 10 ug/ml peptides. Looked up from germline, CDR1 is SNHLY and CDR2 is FYNNEI. The CDR3 extends over 13 amino acids. V lost 7 bases to trimming and J lost 4 bases, with 11 bases between them.

This sequence was found in a human donor who received a COVID-19 vaccine. The chain recombines TRBV2 with TRBJ1-5; D possibly corresponds to TRBD1 (5 bases). The specimen was CD4+ T cells from PBMCs cultured with SARS-CoV-2 spike peptides, collected before COVID-19 vaccination. CDR3 residues: CASIPGRNQPQHF. In DNA, the CDR3 is TGTGCCAGCATCCCAGGGCGGAATCAGCCCCAGCATTTT.